Following are 10 T cell receptor beta chains from one sample sequenced in a study of T cells in Graves' hyperthyroidism and ophthalmopathy. The TCR beta CDR3 regions underwent amplification using RNA transcripts as the source. When the TCR CDR3 underwent first-round RT-PCR, the HTBI primer set was used. Using its own MiXCR run on the multiplex PCR reads, TCRdb lists one record per CDR3 protein. The table has approximately 600,000 distinct CDR3 sequences, about 17% seen once. Sequenced material: blood. Every receptor here comes from a woman aged 30 to 39 with Graves' hyperthyroidism.

DNA for the CDR3: TGTGCCAGCAGTGAAGAGCGGAGAGGGGTAAAAGAGACCCAGTACTTC. Protein sequence: CASSEERRGVKETQYF. V usage is TRBV6-1 and J usage is TRBJ2-5; D assignment may be TRBD1 or TRBD2 (5 bases each). The ends were cut back, 1 base at V and 3 bases at J, with 15 bases in the middle. Germline V gene sequence: CDR1 MNHNS, CDR2 SASEGT. CDR3 length: 16 amino acids.

This clonotype was observed at least ten times. The chain uses TRBV12-3 or TRBV12-4 and TRBJ1-4; maybe TRBD1 (5 bases). The CDR3 is made up of 17 amino acids. With 6 bases removed from V and 3 bases from J, the gap between germline ends came to 20 bases. CDR3 sequence: CASSRDGSLVANEKLFF. In nucleotides, the CDR3 is TGTGCCAGCAGCCGGGACGGATCGTTAGTCGCTAATGAAAAACTGTTTTTT.

This clonotype was seen a handful of times. The chain combines TRBV5-1 with TRBJ2-1; a possible D gene is TRBD2 (6 bases). CDR1 is SGHRS, CDR2 YFSETQ, per germline. Deletions cut 2 bases from V and 4 bases from J, with 13 bases between. This CDR3 has 15 amino acids. The CDR3 DNA is TGCGCCAGCAGCTTATTATGGCGGGGTTACAATGAGCAGTTCTTC. Its protein is CASSLLWRGYNEQFF.

In its sample, this clonotype was seen a few times. Written as DNA, the CDR3 is TGTGCCACCAGTGATGCGGAACTAACTATAAATACAGATACGCAGTATTTT. Translation: CATSDAELTINTDTQYF. This chain joins TRBV24-1 and TRBJ2-3; D is undetermined. Germline V gives CDR1 KGHDR, CDR2 SFDVKD. This CDR3 contains 17 residues. The V end was cut by 3 bases, the J end by 3 bases, with 18 bases between.

This clonotype was found a few times. The chain employs TRBV25-1 and TRBJ2-2, with D maybe TRBD2 (6 bases). The V end lost 4 bases, the J end lost 4 bases, and 16 bases lay between the germline ends. Germline values: CDR1 MGHDK, CDR2 SYGVNS. This CDR3 contains 16 residues. Here the CDR3 reads CASSGGYGRFTGELFF. The CDR3 nucleotides read TGTGCCAGCAGTGGGGGGTACGGGAGATTCACCGGGGAGCTGTTTTTT.

This clonotype was detected many times. The rearrangement uses TRBV12-3 or TRBV12-4 and TRBJ1-1, with D possibly being TRBD1 (6 bases). The V end was cut by 6 bases, the J end by 3 bases, with 11 bases between. The CDR3 is made up of 13 amino acids. The CDR3 spells CASRRDTYTEAFF. The CDR3 DNA reads TGTGCCAGCAGACGGGACACCTACACTGAAGCTTTCTTT.

This clonotype was observed a single time. This clone may be a read error of a much larger clone one base away. V is TRBV28 and J is TRBJ1-4; D might be TRBD1 (6 bases). The CDR3 totals 14 residues. V was shortened by 4 bases and J by 3 bases, with 9 bases between the two germline ends. CDR1 is MDHEN, CDR2 SYDVKM, per germline. The CDR3 coding sequence is TGTGCCAGCAGTTATAGGGGGGCTAATGAAAAACTGTTTTTT. Residues: CASSYRGANEKLFF.

This clonotype was counted a few times. The chain uses TRBV28 and TRBJ1-5; 8 bases align to TRBD1. Germline trimming cut 4 bases from V and 0 bases from J; bases unmatched to any gene: 8. Per germline, CDR1 MDHEN and CDR2 SYDVKM. CDR3 length: 17 amino acids. The DNA for the CDR3 is TGTGCCAGCAGTTCGGTCCCGGGACAGGATAGCAATCAGCCCCAGCATTTT. Encoded protein: CASSSVPGQDSNQPQHF.

In this sample, this clonotype turned up a few times. The chain combines TRBV6-5 with TRBJ2-1; TRBD2 matches at 14 bases. Trimming took 1 base from V and 9 from J; bases not matched to a gene: 5. CDR3 length equals 16 residues. Per germline, CDR1 MNHEY and CDR2 SVGAGI. The CDR3 loop reads CASSYLGLAGAGEQFF. For the CDR3, the DNA is TGTGCCAGCAGTTACTTGGGACTAGCGGGAGCGGGTGAGCAGTTCTTC.

The table lists this clonotype with many counts. This sequence joins TRBV12-3 or TRBV12-4 and TRBJ2-1; TRBD1 matches at 9 bases. V shed 3 bases, J shed 8 bases, and the junction held 11 bases outside the gene matches. The CDR3 runs to 16 residues. The CDR3, as DNA: TGTGCCAGCAGTTTCGGACAGGGGATTATCTGGGATGAGCAGTTCTTC. Translation gives CASSFGQGIIWDEQFF.